The present T cell receptor (beta chain) was sequenced within a study of blood T cells in healthy people across ages. A second PCR, run for about 7 to 11 cycles, used a sample-barcoded 5' primer plus a J-beta primer mix. TCRdb re-called the 5' RACE reads with MiXCR, one entry per CDR3 protein. Found here are over 550,000 distinct CDR3 sequences, about 30% of them singletons; the top ten hold 15% to 18%. This clonotype was found a few times. The germline V gene has CDR1 LNHNV and CDR2 YYDKDF (reference sequence). V shed 5 bases, J shed 6 bases, and the junction held 4 bases outside the gene matches. The CDR3 extends over 15 amino acids.

Sample: blood. The J gene is TRBJ1-6, the V gene TRBV15; TRBD1 agrees at 10 bases. This clonotype was obtained from a woman of 80 years or more in good health. The CDR3 DNA follows: TGTGCCACCAGCGGCCGGGACAGGGGTAATTCACCCCTCCACTTT. Translating gives CATSGRDRGNSPLHF.